The 25 T cell receptor beta chains below were found in one sample sequenced in a study of T-cell memory formation after mild COVID-19. MiXCR, applied by TCRdb to the 5' RACE reads, yields one record per CDR3 protein. The data contain around 340,000 distinct CDR3 sequences, roughly 13% of them singletons. The specimen sequenced was PBMCs or a T cell subset sorted from them (not recorded which). These receptor sequences come from a young man who had mild COVID-19 (a few samples of this study predate the infection). Cell type and time point are not known.

This clonotype was detected a few times. V and J are TRBV5-1 and TRBJ2-5; 7 nucleotides agree with TRBD1. V trimming: 1 base; J trimming: 2 bases; junction bases outside the gene matches: 8. This CDR3 spans 16 amino acids. Germline V CDR1 and CDR2: SGHRS, YFSETQ. CDR3 in DNA: TGCGCCAGCAGCTTGCCACTCGGGACAGCTCAAGAGACCCAGTACTTC. Its translation: CASSLPLGTAQETQYF. Together with reference TRBV5-1 and TRBJ2-5, the CDR3 gives the full variable domain: KAGVTQTPRYLIKTRGQQVTLSCSPISGHRSVSWYQQTPGQGLQFLFEYFSETQRNKGNFPGRFSGRQFSNSRSEMNVSTLELGDSALYLCASSLPLGTAQETQYFGPGTRLLVL.

This clonotype has only a few counts. The V gene is TRBV10-3, the J gene TRBJ2-7; D may be TRBD1 or TRBD2 (5 bases each). Germline CDR1 is ENHRY and CDR2 is SYGVKD. This CDR3 comprises 14 residues. V shed 6 bases and J shed 6 bases, with 18 bases lying between them. The DNA for the CDR3 is TGTGCCATCAGCTCCCCGGGACCCCGCGGCGAGCAGTACGTC. Residues: CAISSPGPRGEQYV.

This clonotype showed up many times. The junction departs from germline at one end; a sequencing error may be responsible. V is TRBV3-1 and J is TRBJ2-3; D remains unclear. The CDR3 is made up of 13 amino acids. Germline lookup yields CDR1 LGHDT and CDR2 YNNKEL (reference sequence). CDR3 DNA sequence: TGCGCCAGCAGCCAAGATGGTCCGGATACGCAGTATTTT. Its protein is CASSQDGPDTQYF.

This clonotype was observed a handful of times. This chain uses TRBV7-3 with TRBJ2-1, with 10 nucleotides matching TRBD1. Germline V lookup: CDR1 SGHTA, CDR2 FQGTGA. V gave up 1 base and J gave up 8 bases; unmatched junction bases: 11. The CDR3 covers 17 residues. The CDR3 DNA is TGTGCCAGCAGCTTAAAGACAGGGGGCGCGGGTAGGCATGAGCAGTTCTTC. It encodes CASSLKTGGAGRHEQFF.

In its sample, this clonotype was seen many times. V and J are TRBV4-2 and TRBJ1-3; unclear D gene. The CDR3 covers 13 residues. CDR1 and CDR2 from the germline V gene are LGHNA and YNFKEQ. V lost 5 bases and J 10 bases, leaving 15 bases between the germline ends. CDR3 sequence (DNA): TGTGCCAGCAGCAGGACTGGGGATGAGACCATATATTTT. It translates to CASSRTGDETIYF.

The rearrangement uses TRBV6-5 and TRBJ2-7; maybe TRBD2 (5 bases). Germline V gene data show CDR1 as MNHEY and CDR2 as SVGAGI. The CDR3 totals 13 residues. With 4 bases removed from V and 3 bases from J, the gap between germline ends came to 10 bases. The DNA for the CDR3 is TGTGCCAGCAGTTGGCAGGAGGACTACGAGCAGTACTTC. Residues: CASSWQEDYEQYF.

In its sample, this clonotype was seen many times. The rearrangement joins TRBV7-3 to TRBJ1-6, with D possibly matching TRBD1 (5 bases). V dropped 2 bases and J dropped 7 bases, with 9 bases sitting between them. This CDR3 comprises 14 residues. In germline, CDR1 is SGHTA, CDR2 FQGTGA. CDR3: CASSLQGTNSPLHF. In DNA form, the CDR3 reads TGTGCCAGCAGCTTACAGGGAACGAATTCACCCCTCCACTTT. Supplemented by reference TRBV7-3 and TRBJ1-6, the full variable domain reads GAGVSQTPSNKVTEKGKYVELRCDPISGHTALYWYRQSLGQGPEFLIYFQGTGAADDSGLPNDRFFAVRPEGSVSTLKIQRTERGDSAVYLCASSLQGTNSPLHFGNGTRLTVT.

This clonotype was counted between two and nine times. The J gene is TRBJ1-2, the V gene TRBV29-1; 12 nucleotides match TRBD1. CDR1 is SQVTM and CDR2 is ANQGSEA in the germline V gene. Trimming took 7 bases from V and 4 from J; bases not matched to a gene: 4. This CDR3 has 13 residues. The CDR3 DNA reads as TGCAGCGGGGGACAGGGGGCAGGCTATGGCTACACCTTC. The encoded protein is CSGGQGAGYGYTF.

This clonotype appeared a few times. CDR3 bases: TGTGCCAGCAGCCCTCGGTGGGGGGATGGCTACACCTTC. Its protein is CASSPRWGDGYTF. This rearrangement joins TRBV7-2 to TRBJ1-2, with a possible D match to TRBD1 (5 bases). Trimming took 5 bases from V and 6 from J, leaving 13 bases between them. The V gene's germline CDR1 is SGHTA and CDR2 FQGNSA. The CDR3 is 13 residues long.

The V gene is TRBV7-9, the J gene TRBJ2-5; 8 bases fit TRBD2. Germline values: CDR1 SEHNR, CDR2 FQNEAQ (reference sequence). The CDR3 is made up of 16 amino acids. The J segment lost 1 base and the V segment lost 3 bases, leaving 7 bases of the junction unmatched. The DNA for the CDR3 is TGTGCCAGCAGCTTGCGGGGGGACTACCTCCAAGAGACCCAGTACTTC. Translated, it gives CASSLRGDYLQETQYF.

The J gene is TRBJ2-3, the V gene TRBV29-1; D possibly uses TRBD1 or TRBD2 (5 bases each). The CDR3 is made up of 12 amino acids. The V gene's germline CDR1 is SQVTM and CDR2 ANQGSEA. Trimming took off 6 bases at V and 3 bases at J, with 10 bases between the two ends. CDR3 amino acids: CSVFEGTDTQYF. CDR3 nucleotides: TGCAGCGTCTTCGAGGGGACAGATACGCAGTATTTT.

The chain employs TRBV5-6 and TRBJ1-1, with a weak D call TRBD1 (5 bases). This CDR3 contains 14 residues. Germline CDR1 and CDR2: SGHDT and YYEEEE. V gave up 5 bases and J gave up 5 bases, with 16 bases separating them. The DNA of the CDR3 is TGTGCCAGCAGTTCCCTGGGGGTACGAACTGAAGCTTTCTTT. It translates to CASSSLGVRTEAFF. The entire variable domain, with the rest obtained from reference TRBV5-6 and TRBJ1-1, is as follows: DAGVTQSPTHLIKTRGQQVTLRCSPKSGHDTVSWYQQALGQGPQFIFQYYEEEERQRGNFPDRFSGHQFPNYSSELNVNALLLGDSALYLCASSSLGVRTEAFFGQGTRLTVV.

The table lists this clonotype with a few counts. In DNA, the CDR3 is TGTGCCAGCAGCATCGACGGACTTGGGAATTCACCCCTCCACTTT. The encoded protein is CASSIDGLGNSPLHF. This chain links TRBV6-5 with TRBJ1-6; D is undetermined. The length of the CDR3 is 15 residues. Deletions cut 6 bases from V and 7 bases from J, with 16 bases between. Per germline, CDR1 MNHEY and CDR2 SVGAGI.

J is TRBJ2-5 and V is TRBV29-1; 8 nucleotides align to TRBD1. This CDR3 is built from 14 residues. Germline assignment: CDR1 SQVTM and CDR2 ANQGSEA. The trim removed 3 bases at V and 4 bases at J, leaving 7 bases unmatched. CDR3: CSVESDRAVETQYF. CDR3 coding DNA: TGCAGCGTTGAGTCGGACAGGGCGGTAGAGACCCAGTACTTC.

In its sample, this clonotype was seen a few times. The gene calls are TRBV27 and TRBJ1-5; D unresolved. Trimming left V 4 bases short and J 6 bases short, with 10 bases between. The CDR3 is made up of 13 amino acids. Germline CDR1 and CDR2: MNHEY and SMNVEV (reference sequence). The CDR3 region is CASSWSGGQPQHF. DNA of the CDR3: TGTGCCAGCAGTTGGAGCGGTGGTCAGCCCCAGCATTTT.

This clonotype has a handful of counts. The CDR3 here is CASSQTESAETQYF. CDR3 DNA sequence: TGCGCCAGCAGCCAGACCGAGTCGGCGGAGACCCAGTACTTC. The chain employs TRBV4-1 and TRBJ2-5, with unresolved D. With 3 bases removed from V and 5 bases from J, the gap between germline ends came to 13 bases. Looked up from germline, CDR1 is MGHRA and CDR2 is YSYEKL. The CDR3 loop spans 14 amino acids.

The chain couples TRBV2 to TRBJ1-2; 9 positions match TRBD1. The V segment lost 6 bases and the J segment 6 bases; nucleotides outside the gene matches: 5. The CDR3 length is 13 residues. Germline lookup yields CDR1 SNHLY and CDR2 FYNNEI. In nucleotides, the CDR3 is TGTGCCAGCAGCGGACAGGGGTTAAATGGCTACACCTTC. This sequence encodes CASSGQGLNGYTF. Filled out from reference TRBV2 and TRBJ1-2, the complete variable domain reads EPEVTQTPSHQVTQMGQEVILRCVPISNHLYFYWYRQILGQKVEFLVSFYNNEISEKSEIFDDQFSVERPDGSNFTLKIRSTKLEDSAMYFCASSGQGLNGYTFGSGTRLTVV.

The chain uses TRBV12-3 or TRBV12-4 and TRBJ2-2; D is perhaps TRBD1 (6 bases). The CDR3 length is 16 residues. Trimming cost V 6 bases and J 8 bases, with 22 bases left between them. The CDR3 nucleotides are TGTGCCAGCAGGCCTGGAGCCAAGGGGGTTTTTGGGGAGCTGTTTTTT. This gives the protein CASRPGAKGVFGELFF.

The table lists this clonotype with many counts. This chain uses TRBV12-3 or TRBV12-4 with TRBJ1-5, with D unresolved. The CDR3 length is 15 residues. V lost 6 bases and J 0 bases, leaving 12 bases between the germline ends. DNA of the CDR3: TGTGCCAGCAGGACCGGACTTCTTAGCAATCAGCCCCAGCATTTT. Its protein product is CASRTGLLSNQPQHF.

This clonotype was seen a handful of times. The chain uses TRBV5-6 and TRBJ1-4; D is unresolved. The CDR3 loop spans 12 amino acids. Deletions cut 5 bases from V and 7 bases from J, with 9 bases between. CDR1 is SGHDT, CDR2 YYEEEE, per germline. The CDR3 DNA reads as TGTGCCAGCAGTTATCGGGCTGAAAAACTGTTTTTT. It specifies CASSYRAEKLFF.

This clonotype has more than one count but fewer than ten. The J gene is TRBJ2-1, the V gene TRBV7-2; D remains unclear. The CDR3 sequence is 15 residues long. V was pared by 5 bases and J by 5 bases, with 16 bases between. Germline values: CDR1 SGHTA, CDR2 FQGNSA. The CDR3 DNA sequence: TGTGCCAGCAGCCTAAATGCTGGCGACAACAATGAGCAGTTCTTC. It specifies CASSLNAGDNNEQFF.

This chain connects TRBV4-2 to TRBJ1-1; D gene unclear. CDR1 LGHNA and CDR2 YNFKEQ come from the germline V gene. The CDR3 extends over 13 amino acids. V lost 5 bases and J lost 5, with 12 bases in between. The CDR3, as DNA: TGTGCCAGCAGCAGGGTTCAGCGAACTGAAGCTTTCTTT. It encodes CASSRVQRTEAFF.

This clonotype showed up just a few times. An end of the junction differs from the germline gene, which may be a read error. The gene calls are TRBV7-2 and TRBJ1-1; unclear D gene. This CDR3 has 16 residues. Per the germline V gene, CDR1 is SGHTA and CDR2 is FQGNSA. The CDR3, as DNA: TGTGCCAGCAGCTTAGTGGCAGGATTGGGCTACACTGAAACTTTCTTT. This translates into CASSLVAGLGYTETFF. The complete variable domain, with remaining parts taken from reference TRBV7-2 and TRBJ1-1, reads GAGVSQSPSNKVTEKGKDVELRCDPISGHTALYWYRQSLGQGLEFLIYFQGNSAPDKSGLPSDRFSAERTGGSVSTLTIQRTQQEDSAVYLCASSLVAGLGYTETFFGQGTRLTVV.

V and J are TRBV12-3 or TRBV12-4 and TRBJ1-2, with D unresolved. V was cut by 5 bases and J by 4 bases, with 11 bases left in between. The CDR3 runs 13 residues. CDR3 in amino acids: CASSLTAVYGYTF. CDR3 coding DNA: TGTGCCAGCAGTCTCACAGCAGTCTATGGCTACACCTTC.

This clonotype was counted only a few times. The chain is built from TRBV27 and TRBJ2-1, with D possibly being TRBD1 (7 bases). CDR3 length equals 13 residues. The V gene's germline CDR1 is MNHEY and CDR2 SMNVEV (reference sequence). V lost 6 bases, J lost 5 bases, and 11 bases lay in between. The CDR3 bases are TGTGCCAGCAGCCGGGGGACAGACAATGAGCAGTTCTTC. Encoded protein: CASSRGTDNEQFF.